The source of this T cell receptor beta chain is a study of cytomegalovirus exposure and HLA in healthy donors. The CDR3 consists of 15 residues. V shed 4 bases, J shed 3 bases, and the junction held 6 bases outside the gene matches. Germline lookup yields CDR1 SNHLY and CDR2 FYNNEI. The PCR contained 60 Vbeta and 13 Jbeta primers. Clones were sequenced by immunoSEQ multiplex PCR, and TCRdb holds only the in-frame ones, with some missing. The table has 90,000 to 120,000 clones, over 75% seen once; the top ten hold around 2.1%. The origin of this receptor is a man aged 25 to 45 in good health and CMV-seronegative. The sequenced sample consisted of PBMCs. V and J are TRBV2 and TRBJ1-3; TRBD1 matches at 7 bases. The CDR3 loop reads CASSGGQFVGNTIYF. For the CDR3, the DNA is TGTGCCAGCAGTGGGGGACAGTTTGTTGGAAACACCATATATTTT.